The present T cell receptor beta chain was sequenced within a study of cytomegalovirus exposure and HLA in healthy donors. Study conclusions and caveats: After further analysis at a later stage, 16,951 TCR beta sequences were associated with HLA alleles at 0.05 false discovery rate. When analyzed later, a missense DCLRE1C variant was found to be linked to TCR beta V- and J-gene trimming.

From germline, CDR1 is MNHEY and CDR2 SVGAGI. Trimming at V came to 5 bases and at J to 6 bases, leaving 6 bases not matched to a gene. This CDR3 is 14 amino acids long. In the case of this clone: Its antigen is unknown.

Vbeta (60) and Jbeta (13) primers were used in the PCR. Measured with immunoSEQ multiplex PCR; TCRdb has only the in-frame clones, and not every one. The repertoire holds about 160,000 clones, 85% seen once, with 1% in the top ten. Likely unrecorded immune exposures existed in these nominally healthy donors. The material sequenced was PBMCs. The receptor was derived from a boy between 2 and 10 years old in good health and CMV-seronegative. The chain uses TRBV6-5 and TRBJ2-7, with 11 bases lining up with TRBD2. The CDR3 nucleotides read TGTGCCAGCAGTGGACTAGCGGGTGGCAGCGAGCAGTACTTC. This gives the protein CASSGLAGGSEQYF.